The sequence of this TCR beta chain was determined in a study of blood T cell repertoires in COVID-19. Study-level background: T cells, B-cell-depleted T cells, or PBMCs provided the cDNA or gDNA that served as material.

This CDR3 is built from 14 residues. Germline values: CDR1 MNHEY, CDR2 SVGAGI. The V gene end was trimmed by 5 bases and the J gene end by 6 bases; junction bases not matched to a gene: 4. Participant reports of clinical history set cohort assignment. Sequencing was performed with immunoSEQ multiplex PCR; in TCRdb, only in-frame clones are kept and a portion is missing. Among under 250,000 clones listed, 81% were seen once. The receptor comes from a woman aged 50 to 60 with acute COVID-19. Material for sequencing was PBMCs or T cells enriched from blood (not recorded which). V and J are TRBV6-5 and TRBJ2-1; the match to TRBD2 covers 10 bases. Here the CDR3 DNA reads TGTGCCAGCAGTCCGGGACTAGCGTTCAATGAGCAGTTCTTC. Protein product: CASSPGLAFNEQFF.